Detailed here is one T cell receptor beta chain. Antigen unknown. Germline assignment: CDR1 MDHEN and CDR2 SYDVKM. This CDR3 is 18 amino acids long. V dropped 7 bases and J dropped 3 bases, with 28 bases sitting between them. This sample is part of a study of T-cell reconstitution after alpha-beta-depleted transplantation in children. General study findings and limits: About two months after transplant, alpha-beta T cells reportedly came from several hundred expanded graft clones. Among T cells one year after transplant, newly produced cells accounted for most counts and diversity. Day-60 TCRbeta diversity that was high in some patients was derived from surviving recipient T cells and thymic progenitors.

A TCRbeta library incorporating unique molecular identifiers was prepared. Each CDR3 protein is one row after TCRdb ran MiXCR on the PCR reads. Of 300,000 to 400,000 distinct CDR3 sequences detected, about 16% appear once; the ten largest clones hold about 41%. V and J are TRBV28 and TRBJ2-7; D is ambiguous. This sequence was found in a male patient aged 2-10 years who had a stem cell transplant for acute lymphoblastic leukemia, so the T cells may come from the graft donor. The starting material was PBMCs, mostly from graft donor cells, obtained 360 days after TCRalphabeta/CD19-depleted stem cell transplant. The CDR3 region is CASTLRQFEPFLYYEQYF. The CDR3 DNA sequence: TGTGCCAGCACCTTGAGGCAGTTCGAGCCCTTTCTCTACTACGAGCAGTACTTC. Variable domain in full (rest from reference TRBV28 and TRBJ2-7): DVKVTQSSRYLVKRTGEKVFLECVQDMDHENMFWYRQDPGLGLRLIYFSYDVKMKEKGDIPEGYSVSREKKERFSLILESASTNQTSMYLCASTLRQFEPFLYYEQYFGPGTRLTVT.